Below are 10 T cell receptor beta chains sequenced from a single sample in a study of regulatory T cells in long-lasting Graves disease. Time point meaning: persistent/refractory GD, antithyroid drugs over 5 years with positive TRAb. The TCR library was made from RNA extracted from PBMCs. With iRepertoire HTBI primers and Arm-PCR of CDR3 regions, TCR beta libraries were built. TCRdb recomputed calls from the multiplex PCR reads with MiXCR, one row per CDR3 protein. Of over 250,000 distinct CDR3 sequences listed, 22% are singletons. The sample in question was peripheral blood mononuclear cells (PBMCs), obtained when the disease was refractory, from a patient treated with antithyroid drugs. These TCRs come from a female donor with Graves disease.

At least ten counts were recorded for this clonotype. DNA for the CDR3: TGCAGTGCTAGCACGGGGATGCTAGCCAAAAACATTCAGTACTTC. Amino acid sequence: CSASTGMLAKNIQYF. The V gene is TRBV20-1, the J gene TRBJ2-4, with D possibly matching TRBD2 (5 bases). V was cut by 3 bases and J by 0 bases, with 12 bases left in between. Germline CDR1 and CDR2: DFQATT and SNEGSKA (reference sequence). This CDR3 contains 15 residues.

This clonotype showed up just a few times. The chain carries TRBV6-2 or TRBV6-3 and TRBJ1-5; D ambiguous. The CDR3 is 12 residues long. With 8 bases removed from V and 7 bases from J, the gap between germline ends came to 12 bases. Germline V gene sequence: CDR1 MNHEY, CDR2 SVGEGT. The CDR3 loop reads CASGQVIQPQHF. The CDR3 DNA is TGTGCCAGCGGGCAGGTAATACAGCCCCAGCATTTT.

This clonotype was observed at least ten times. The V call is TRBV10-3, the J call TRBJ1-2; D gene uncertain. CDR1 and CDR2 from the germline V gene are ENHRY and SYGVKD. The CDR3 consists of 12 residues. Trimming left V 2 bases short and J 5 bases short, with 6 bases between. The CDR3 bases are TGTGCCATCAGTGAGCTGGGGTATGGCTACACCTTC. This gives the protein CAISELGYGYTF.

The gene calls are TRBV19 and TRBJ2-1, with D possibly being TRBD2 (6 bases). The CDR3 loop spans 16 amino acids. Germline CDR1 is LNHDA and CDR2 is SQIVND (reference sequence). Trimming left V 5 bases short and J 3 bases short, with 17 bases between. As DNA, the CDR3 is TGTGCCAGTAGTCTCCCGGGGGAGTTCGGCTACAATGAGCAGTTCTTC. Translating gives CASSLPGEFGYNEQFF.

This clonotype was picked up many times. This chain links TRBV12-3 or TRBV12-4 with TRBJ1-1; D is ambiguous. This CDR3 spans 13 amino acids. Trimming left V 3 bases short and J 6 bases short, with 11 bases between. CDR3 nucleotides: TGTGCCAGCAGTTTTGACCTGAGGGCTGAAGCTTTCTTT. It specifies CASSFDLRAEAFF.

This clonotype occurred a few times. The V gene is TRBV19, the J gene TRBJ2-4; TRBD2 agrees at 7 bases. J was trimmed by 0 bases and V by 7 bases; bases with no gene match: 12. CDR3 length: 17 residues. Germline values: CDR1 LNHDA, CDR2 SQIVND (reference sequence). The CDR3 is CASTLGGGGLAKNIQYF. CDR3 DNA: TGTGCCAGTACCCTAGGCGGGGGTGGCCTAGCCAAAAACATTCAGTACTTC.

As regards this clonotype: Compared with germline, one end of the junction differs, possibly owing to a read error. V is TRBV4-3 and J is TRBJ2-1; D is ambiguous. Germline values: CDR1 LGHNA, CDR2 YSLEER. The CDR3 runs to 14 residues. The CDR3 DNA sequence: TGCGCTAGCAGCCAATTCAGTCTCTACAATGAGCAGTTCTTC. As protein: CASSQFSLYNEQFF.

V gene TRBV29-1 combines with J gene TRBJ2-1; a weak D match, TRBD2 (6 bases). The germline V gene has CDR1 SQVTM and CDR2 ANQGSEA. Trimming cost V 8 bases and J 8 bases, with 10 bases left between them. The CDR3 consists of 10 residues. In nucleotides, the CDR3 is TGCAGCTCCCCGGGGGATGAGCAGTTCTTC. Its translation: CSSPGDEQFF.

On this clonotype: Because it lacks the conserved phenylalanine or tryptophan at the end, this CDR3 is likely a read error. The DNA is left out, because the CDR3 cannot be placed on it with certainty; the CDR3 is given as TCRdb lists it. V gene TRBV28 combines with J gene TRBJ2-7; the table's TRBD2 call for D was not verified on the DNA. The germline CDR1 and CDR2 sequences are MDHEN and SYDVKM. The CDR3 sequence runs 12 residues, both termini included. The CDR3 region is CASRSPGASAGG.

At least ten counts were recorded for this clonotype. This chain connects TRBV6-2 or TRBV6-3 to TRBJ2-5; a possible D gene is TRBD2 (6 bases). This CDR3 spans 13 amino acids. CDR1 and CDR2 from the germline V gene are MNHEY and SVGEGT. Deletions cut 4 bases from V and 5 bases from J, with 11 bases between. CDR3 sequence reads: CASSSGLLETQYF. The DNA for the CDR3 is TGTGCCAGCAGTTCGGGACTCCTGGAGACCCAGTACTTC.